The present T cell receptor beta chain was sequenced within a study of vaccination and CD4 T cells after COVID-19. The assay that was used to sequence DNA from cultured CD4+ T cells was the Oncomine TCR Beta short-read assay. In TCRdb, the PCR reads were re-called with MiXCR into one record per CDR3 protein. The table lists around 13,000 distinct CDR3 sequences, roughly 26% of them singletons. V lost 0 bases, J lost 0 bases, and 5 bases stayed unmatched. This CDR3 comprises 17 residues. The germline gives CDR1 SGDLS, CDR2 YYNGEE. Specified treatment: roughly 11-day PBMC culture with coronavirus spike peptide pools or control peptides (ViraFEST assay). Wells that each held approximately 2.1 million PBMCs were cultured with 8 to 10 IU/ml IL-2 and about 10 ug/ml peptide pools. Remarks on this clonotype: Its antigen is still unknown.

The material was CD4+ T cells from blood, cultured in vitro, obtained after SARS-CoV-2 vaccination. The genes are TRBV9 and TRBJ2-1; 8 nucleotides align to TRBD2. This sequence originates from a human donor who had recovered from COVID-19. CDR3 residues: CASSVGSSGGSYNEQFF. The CDR3 DNA reads as TGTGCCAGCAGCGTAGGGTCCAGCGGGGGCTCCTACAATGAGCAGTTCTTC.